This T cell receptor (beta chain) came from a study of sequential checkpoint blockade in melanoma (dated by TCRdb to the late 2010s). As for the study more broadly: Patients were randomized 1:1 to first-line nivolumab followed by ipilimumab (arm A) or ipilimumab followed by nivolumab (arm B). Maintenance nivolumab came after both trial sequences. For around 21 patients, matched tumor biopsies were obtained before treatment and at week 13, following single-agent nivolumab (arm A) or ipilimumab (arm B). DNA from some 100 melanoma tumor samples collected before treatment underwent TCRbeta immunosequencing. The same lesion was the source of about 86% of the matched pre- and post-treatment tumor biopsy pairs.

In regard to this clone: Its cognate antigen has yet to be identified. Base qualities are not at hand, and no much larger clone is one base apart.

The treatment or condition label of this sample denotes: randomized to nivolumab then ipilimumab (arm A) or the reverse (arm B). No trial patient had received prior DNA-damaging chemotherapy. Samples were obtained from patients with melanoma enrolled in CheckMate 064, a randomized, open-label phase II trial of sequential checkpoint blockade. Genomic DNA from formalin-fixed paraffin-embedded (FFPE) tissue samples was used for tumor TCR sequencing. TCRbeta CDR3 regions were immunosequenced from genomic DNA with the immunoSEQ Assay. Prior to high-throughput sequencing, genomic DNA was amplified by bias-controlled multiplex PCR. Under the source paper's analysis protocol: To quantify the absolute abundance of each unique TCRbeta CDR3 region, the sequences were collapsed and filtered. Clonality, defined as 1 minus Pielou's evenness, was calculated using only productive rearrangements. Tumor T-cell fraction was calculated by normalizing TCRbeta template counts to the amount of usable DNA, which was estimated from several housekeeping genes. A previously published method was used to identify clones whose frequencies were significantly greater in on-treatment samples than in baseline samples. TCRdb limited this immuneACCESS table to in-frame rearrangements with V and J called. A share of clones is missing; checked studies link under half to unresolved V genes, and the rest is unexplained. Clone size and V and J calls were adopted from that table, with D and trimming inferred from the DNA. This sample comprises 7,900 or so clones, about 20% of them detected only once. The top ten hold approximately 6% of the sample.

Per the germline V gene, SGHRS is the CDR1 and YFSETQ is the CDR2. Trimming takes 1 base off V and 1 base off J; junction bases not matched to a gene: 2. Counted from cysteine to phenylalanine, this CDR3 has 15 amino acids. Only CDR3 DNA remains: 45 bases, in frame from the first base. What the work shows at the level of the full study, not this receptor alone: Small sample sizes and reduced statistical power limited the analyses of tumor T-cell fraction within each arm. Clinical benefit was about 30 times more likely to be achieved by patients whose tumor T-cell fraction and clonality increased by week 13. The response-prediction model combining TCR metrics and mutation burden needs validation in larger, independent patient cohorts. In the nivolumab-first arm (arm A), pretreatment tumor TIL clonality was associated with response (P = .04). Tumor T-cell fraction and clonality were found to correlate with PD-L1 staining and CD8+ T-cell counts but not with mutational load.

This sequence was found in a human donor with melanoma. The starting material was tumor tissue (inferred from file names), obtained from a patient given nivolumab and ipilimumab in sequence. The chain employs TRBV5-1 and TRBJ1-5; 7 bases in the junction line up with TRBD1. The nucleotides are TGCGCCAGCAGCTTGTTACAGGGGAGCAATCAGCCCCAGCATTTT. This translates into CASSLLQGSNQPQHF.